These 21 T cell receptor beta chains were sequenced from one sample in a study of T-cell reconstitution after alpha-beta-depleted transplantation in children. Unique molecular identifiers tagged the TCRbeta library. TCRdb called the PCR reads again in MiXCR, with one record for every CDR3 protein. The data hold 84,000 or so distinct CDR3 sequences, with around 15% observed a single time. This specimen consisted of PBMCs, mostly from graft donor cells, obtained 180 days after TCRalphabeta/CD19-depleted stem cell transplant. All receptors come from a male patient between 2 and 10 years old who had a stem cell transplant for acute lymphoblastic leukemia, so the T cells may come from the graft donor.

This clonotype appeared many times. The gene calls are TRBV5-6 and TRBJ1-1, with D uncertain. CDR3 length: 11 amino acids. Germline V gene lookup returns CDR1 SGHDT and CDR2 YYEEEE. V was trimmed by 0 bases and J by 6 bases, leaving 3 bases between them. The CDR3 spells CASSLGSEAFF. The DNA for the CDR3 is TGTGCCAGCAGCTTGGGGTCTGAAGCTTTCTTT.

This clonotype has only a few counts. The chain joins TRBV14 to TRBJ2-1, with unresolved D. The V end lost 2 bases, the J end lost 10 bases, and 9 bases lay between the germline ends. The germline V gene encodes CDR1 SGHDN and CDR2 FVKESK. CDR3 size: 12 residues. The CDR3: CASSQRWAEQFF. CDR3 coding DNA: TGTGCCAGCAGCCAACGTTGGGCAGAGCAGTTCTTC.

This clonotype has a handful of counts. The gene calls are TRBV20-1 and TRBJ2-7; tentatively, D is TRBD2 (6 bases). V gave up 6 bases and J gave up 1 base, with 13 bases separating them. Germline V lookup: CDR1 DFQATT, CDR2 SNEGSKA (reference sequence). The CDR3 totals 13 residues. CDR3 in amino acids: CSARLVLSYEQYF. The CDR3 DNA is TGCAGTGCACGACTAGTGTTATCCTACGAGCAGTACTTC.

This clonotype counts as medium-sized. CDR3 coding DNA: TGTGCCGGGGCGGAAAAGGGTCGGCCCAACTATGGCTACACCTTC. Encoded protein: CAGAEKGRPNYGYTF. The chain combines TRBV12-3 or TRBV12-4 with TRBJ1-2; TRBD1 might be the D (5 bases). V lost 11 bases and J lost 2, with 21 bases in between. The CDR3 sequence is 15 residues long.

This chain links TRBV10-3 with TRBJ1-4, with D hard to call. Germline V gives CDR1 ENHRY, CDR2 SYGVKD. V was clipped by 0 bases and J by 2 bases, with 4 bases between them. The CDR3 sequence is 14 residues long. For the CDR3, the DNA is TGTGCCATCAGTGAGTCGGGCACTAATGAAAAACTGTTTTTT. Protein sequence: CAISESGTNEKLFF.

This clonotype occurred many times. V is TRBV11-2 and J is TRBJ2-3; D is uncertain. This CDR3 comprises 12 residues. Trimming removed 3 bases at V and 6 bases at J, with 7 bases between. The germline V gene encodes CDR1 SGHAT and CDR2 FQNNGV. The CDR3 bases are TGTGCCAGCAGCTTCGAACGGGATACGCAGTATTTT. Protein product: CASSFERDTQYF.

The chain has TRBV29-1 and TRBJ1-1; D is possibly TRBD1 (5 bases). Trimming removed 0 bases from V and 5 bases from J, with 10 bases in between. The CDR3 is 13 amino acids. Germline-derived CDR1 and CDR2 are SQVTM and ANQGSEA. This CDR3 reads CSVEDPGGTEAFF. The DNA for the CDR3 is TGCAGCGTTGAAGATCCGGGGGGTACTGAAGCTTTCTTT.

This rearrangement joins TRBV6-1 to TRBJ2-4; a possible D gene is TRBD1 (6 bases). The CDR3 has 13 amino acids. V gave up 6 bases and J gave up 6 bases, with 12 bases separating them. Germline assignment: CDR1 MNHNS and CDR2 SASEGT. The CDR3 DNA sequence: TGTGCCAGCAGACCCGGGACAATAAACATTCAGTACTTC. Amino acid sequence: CASRPGTINIQYF.

This sequence joins TRBV6-1 and TRBJ2-2; 7 nucleotides line up with TRBD2. J gave up 5 bases and V 6 bases, and 12 bases lay outside the gene matches. CDR1 and CDR2 (germline): MNHNS, SASEGT. The CDR3 is 16 residues long. The CDR3 loop reads CASRIEGTTPTGELFF. In DNA, the CDR3 is TGTGCCAGCAGAATAGAGGGGACTACACCTACCGGGGAGCTGTTTTTT.

This chain connects TRBV7-9 to TRBJ1-2; TRBD1 aligns across 7 bases. V shed 5 bases and J 3 bases; nucleotides not matched to a gene: 9. The CDR3 length is 15 residues. Germline lookup yields CDR1 SEHNR and CDR2 FQNEAQ (reference sequence). CDR3 sequence: CASSPRQGLDYGYTF. Written as DNA, the CDR3 is TGTGCCAGCAGCCCAAGACAGGGCTTGGACTATGGCTACACCTTC. Full variable domain (outside the CDR3, taken from reference TRBV7-9 and TRBJ1-2): DTGVSQNPRHKITKRGQNVTFRCDPISEHNRLYWYRQTLGQGPEFLTYFQNEAQLEKSRLLSDRFSAERPKGSFSTLEIQRTEQGDSAMYLCASSPRQGLDYGYTFGSGTRLTVV.

This clonotype was picked up a small number of times. The J gene is TRBJ1-1, the V gene TRBV6-5; TRBD1 might be the D (6 bases). CDR1 and CDR2 from the germline V gene are MNHEY and SVGAGI. This CDR3 comprises 16 residues. V dropped 2 bases and J dropped 0 bases, with 13 bases sitting between them. The CDR3 nucleotides are TGTGCCAGCAGTTACCCTAGGACAGATTTGAACACTGAAGCTTTCTTT. Protein product: CASSYPRTDLNTEAFF.

The chain couples TRBV20-1 to TRBJ2-7, with 13 nucleotides matching TRBD2. There are 16 residues in the CDR3. After removal of 1 base from V and 2 bases from J, the junction contained 5 bases not matched to a gene. CDR1 and CDR2 from the germline V gene are DFQATT and SNEGSKA (reference sequence). CDR3 sequence reads: CSARGRLAGGPYEQYF. For the CDR3, the DNA is TGCAGTGCTAGAGGCAGACTAGCGGGGGGCCCCTACGAGCAGTACTTC.

The CDR3 coding sequence is TGCGCCAGCAGCTTGCAGGGGATTCCTGGGGCCAACGTCCTGACTTTC. This encodes CASSLQGIPGANVLTF. The chain links TRBV5-1 to TRBJ2-6, with D perhaps matching TRBD1 (6 bases). Trimming pared 1 base from V and 2 bases from J, leaving 10 bases between. The germline CDR1 and CDR2 sequences are SGHRS and YFSETQ. CDR3 size: 16 residues.

This clonotype appeared once. The chain recombines TRBV2 with TRBJ2-2; no clear D gene. This CDR3 has 12 amino acids. Deletions cut 7 bases from V and 6 bases from J, with 9 bases between. Looked up from germline, CDR1 is SNHLY and CDR2 is FYNNEI. CDR3 sequence (DNA): TGTGCCAGCAACGATCCGCCCGGGGAGCTGTTTTTT. Translation gives CASNDPPGELFF.

This clonotype was seen a few times. The chain recombines TRBV10-3 with TRBJ2-3; D not certain. The CDR3 spans 12 residues. Trimming removed 6 bases at V and 2 bases at J, with 6 bases between. The germline V gene encodes CDR1 ENHRY and CDR2 SYGVKD. The CDR3 loop reads CAISPSTDTQYF. The CDR3 coding sequence is TGTGCCATCAGCCCTTCCACAGATACGCAGTATTTT.

This clonotype was counted between two and nine times. V usage is TRBV4-1 and J usage is TRBJ2-2, with D perhaps TRBD2 (6 bases). The CDR3 sequence is 15 residues long. Germline V CDR1 and CDR2: MGHRA, YSYEKL. Trimming pared 3 bases from V and 5 bases from J, leaving 13 bases between. The CDR3 sequence: CASSQWRVATGELFF. In DNA form, the CDR3 reads TGCGCCAGCAGCCAGTGGAGGGTTGCTACCGGGGAGCTGTTTTTT.

In this sample, this clonotype turned up a few times. The chain combines TRBV28 with TRBJ2-7, with 10 bases matching TRBD2. Unmatched junction bases numbered 4, after V lost 2 bases and J lost 0 bases. Looked up from germline, CDR1 is MDHEN and CDR2 is SYDVKM. This CDR3 spans 16 amino acids. The CDR3 is CASSLQGLASSYEQYF. CDR3 coding DNA: TGTGCCAGCAGTTTACAGGGACTAGCGAGCTCCTACGAGCAGTACTTC.

This clonotype came up a few times. This chain connects TRBV6-2 or TRBV6-3 to TRBJ2-3; D is uncertain. Germline assignment: CDR1 MNHEY and CDR2 SVGEGT. This CDR3 comprises 17 residues. The V gene lost 6 bases and the J gene lost 0 bases, with 19 bases spanning the gap. CDR3 region: CASRTTRLIASTDTQYF. In DNA, the CDR3 is TGTGCCAGCAGGACCACCAGACTGATTGCTAGCACAGATACGCAGTATTTT.

The rearrangement uses TRBV5-1 and TRBJ2-1; D is undetermined. Deletions cut 0 bases from V and 8 bases from J, with 9 bases between. The CDR3 is 13 residues long. CDR1 and CDR2 (germline): SGHRS, YFSETQ. CDR3 bases: TGCGCCAGCAGCTTGGTAGGGATCGATGAGCAGTTCTTC. It encodes CASSLVGIDEQFF.

V is TRBV24-1 and J is TRBJ2-3; tentatively, D is TRBD2 (6 bases). V dropped 6 bases and J dropped 6 bases, with 12 bases sitting between them. The CDR3 is 13 residues long. Germline V gene lookup returns CDR1 KGHDR and CDR2 SFDVKD. This chain's CDR3 is CATSYGGGDTQYF. In DNA form, the CDR3 reads TGTGCCACCAGTTACGGCGGAGGGGATACGCAGTATTTT.

The sample holds many counts of this clonotype. V is TRBV20-1 and J is TRBJ1-3; the D is unclear. Germline V gene data show CDR1 as DFQATT and CDR2 as SNEGSKA (reference sequence). V dropped 1 base and J dropped 0 bases, with 10 bases sitting between them. This CDR3 contains 15 residues. CDR3 residues: CSARAPPGSGNTIYF. In nucleotides, the CDR3 is TGCAGTGCTAGAGCCCCCCCCGGCTCTGGAAACACCATATATTTT.